A single sample gave rise to the 21 T cell receptor beta chains below, sequenced in a study of T-cell reconstitution after alpha-beta-depleted transplantation in children. The TCRbeta library was prepared with unique molecular identifiers. Each CDR3 protein gets one entry after TCRdb re-called the PCR reads with MiXCR. In the table there are around 130,000 distinct CDR3 sequences, 9.7% of which are singletons. The source material was PBMCs, mostly from graft donor cells, sampled 180 days after TCRalphabeta/CD19-depleted stem cell transplant. These receptors were taken from a girl younger than two who had a stem cell transplant for combined immunodeficiency, so the T cells may come from the graft donor.

The chain has TRBV20-1 and TRBJ1-6; 7 nucleotides agree with TRBD1. J was trimmed by 0 bases and V by 5 bases; bases with no gene match: 7. This CDR3 spans 16 amino acids. Per germline, CDR1 DFQATT and CDR2 SNEGSKA (reference sequence). The CDR3 nucleotides are TGCAGTGCTGAGGGGGCAGAGAGCTCCTATAATTCACCCCTCCACTTT. Amino acid sequence: CSAEGAESSYNSPLHF.

This clonotype turned up a few times. The chain recombines TRBV6-2 or TRBV6-3 with TRBJ2-1; TRBD1 agrees at 8 bases. This CDR3 contains 14 residues. The germline V gene encodes CDR1 MNHEY and CDR2 SVGEGT. Losses at the gene ends were 8 bases for V and 4 bases for J; bases not matched to a gene: 7. Written as DNA, the CDR3 is TGTGCCAGCGGACAGGGATCATGGTACAATGAGCAGTTCTTC. Amino acids: CASGQGSWYNEQFF.

In this sample, this clonotype turned up a few times. This sequence joins TRBV9 and TRBJ2-1, with a tentative D call TRBD1 (6 bases). This CDR3 comprises 15 residues. Germline V gene data show CDR1 as SGDLS and CDR2 as YYNGEE. Trimming pared 4 bases from V and 15 bases from J, leaving 26 bases between. CDR3 amino acids: CASSPSPGHPLGGFF. The CDR3 DNA reads TGTGCCAGCAGCCCATCCCCGGGACACCCTTTAGGGGGGTTCTTC.

The V call is TRBV20-1, the J call TRBJ2-7; 9 bases agree with TRBD1. This CDR3 comprises 13 residues. Germline assignment: CDR1 DFQATT and CDR2 SNEGSKA (reference sequence). The V gene end was trimmed by 6 bases and the J gene end by 0 bases; junction bases not matched to a gene: 3. As DNA, the CDR3 is TGCAGTGCCTGGACAGGGGCCTCCTACGAGCAGTACTTC. Amino acid sequence: CSAWTGASYEQYF.

This clonotype showed up many times. The V gene is TRBV6-2 or TRBV6-3, the J gene TRBJ1-1, with D hard to call. Looked up from germline, CDR1 is MNHEY and CDR2 is SVGEGT. V shed 0 bases and J shed 3 bases, with 8 bases lying between them. The CDR3 consists of 14 residues. Written as DNA, the CDR3 is TGTGCCAGCAGTTACTCGGGAGGGTACACTGAAGCTTTCTTT. It codes for CASSYSGGYTEAFF.

This clonotype was observed a few times. This rearrangement joins TRBV6-5 to TRBJ2-2; no reliable D call. The V end lost 2 bases, the J end lost 4 bases, and 14 bases lay between the germline ends. Germline lookup yields CDR1 MNHEY and CDR2 SVGAGI. CDR3 length: 16 residues. CDR3 sequence reads: CASSYASGDPTGELFF. As DNA, the CDR3 is TGTGCCAGCAGTTACGCCTCTGGGGATCCCACCGGGGAGCTGTTTTTT.

This clonotype was seen at least ten times. This chain uses TRBV27 with TRBJ2-5; TRBD2 is a possible D gene (5 bases). Between the trimmed V and J ends, which lost 6 bases and 2 bases, there was a span of 10 bases. Germline values: CDR1 MNHEY, CDR2 SMNVEV (reference sequence). CDR3 size: 13 residues. CDR3 in amino acids: CASRRDTQETQYF. The CDR3 DNA reads as TGTGCCAGCAGACGGGATACACAAGAGACCCAGTACTTC.

This clonotype was seen a few times. V usage is TRBV15 and J usage is TRBJ1-4; D unclear. Germline CDR1 is LNHNV and CDR2 is YYDKDF (reference sequence). CDR3 size: 14 residues. The V end was cut by 2 bases, the J end by 4 bases, with 8 bases between. The CDR3 DNA sequence: TGTGCCACCAGCAGACGGCGGCGTAATGAAAAACTGTTTTTT. The encoded protein is CATSRRRRNEKLFF.

As DNA, the CDR3 is TGCAGTGCTAGAGATACTAGCGGGAGAGGAAATACGCAGTATTTT. Its protein product is CSARDTSGRGNTQYF. The genes are TRBV20-1 and TRBJ2-3; 11 bases agree with TRBD2. V lost 0 bases, J lost 7 bases, and 6 bases stayed unmatched. Germline CDR1 reads DFQATT; CDR2 reads SNEGSKA (reference sequence). The CDR3 consists of 15 residues.

This clonotype occurred many times. The V and J genes are TRBV20-1 and TRBJ1-6, with 8 bases that match TRBD1. CDR1 DFQATT and CDR2 SNEGSKA come from the germline V gene (reference sequence). The junction had 10 bases not matched to a gene; V was cut back by 4 bases and J by 8 bases. CDR3 length: 15 residues. CDR3 nucleotides: TGCAGTGCTAAATGGACAGGGCTGGCCCATTCACCCCTCCACTTT. It codes for CSAKWTGLAHSPLHF.

This clonotype was observed at least ten times. The chain combines TRBV5-1 with TRBJ2-1; tentatively, D is TRBD1 (6 bases). The CDR3 extends over 11 amino acids. Germline CDR1 reads SGHRS; CDR2 reads YFSETQ. V lost 3 bases and J lost 10, with 8 bases in between. CDR3 bases: TGCGCCAGCAGCTACGACAGGGAGCAGTTCTTC. Amino acids: CASSYDREQFF.

The V gene is TRBV11-3, the J gene TRBJ2-1, with 9 bases that match TRBD2. CDR3 length equals 15 residues. The ends lost 5 bases at V and 8 bases at J; junction bases unmatched: 10. The germline V gene has CDR1 SGHNT and CDR2 YENEEA. In nucleotides, the CDR3 is TGTGCCAGCAGCCTAGGCATTAGCGGGAGCCATGAGCAGTTCTTC. As protein: CASSLGISGSHEQFF.

The CDR3 here is CASSQDGQQYF. The CDR3 DNA is TGTGCCAGCAGCCAAGACGGTCAGCAGTACTTC. The chain recombines TRBV3-1 with TRBJ2-7; D is unclear. V was clipped by 0 bases and J by 8 bases, with 5 bases between them. CDR3 length: 11 residues. Germline loops: CDR1 LGHDT, CDR2 YNNKEL (reference sequence).

The chain couples TRBV20-1 to TRBJ2-3; possible D gene TRBD2, 6 bases. The CDR3 has 14 residues. The V and J ends lost 4 bases and 2 bases respectively, with 13 bases between them. Germline V gene lookup returns CDR1 DFQATT and CDR2 SNEGSKA (reference sequence). In DNA, the CDR3 is TGCAGTGCTAAGATCAGCGGGTACACAGATACGCAGTATTTT. Translated: CSAKISGYTDTQYF.

This clonotype was observed a handful of times. The chain joins TRBV7-9 to TRBJ1-1; no firm D call. Germline values: CDR1 SEHNR, CDR2 FQNEAQ (reference sequence). The V end was cut by 3 bases, the J end by 3 bases, with 14 bases between. The CDR3 contains 15 residues. Written as DNA, the CDR3 is TGTGCCAGCAGCTTGCCAATGACTTTGGACACTGAAGCTTTCTTT. This sequence encodes CASSLPMTLDTEAFF. The variable domain in full, with the rest retrieved from reference TRBV7-9 and TRBJ1-1, is DTGVSQNPRHKITKRGQNVTFRCDPISEHNRLYWYRQTLGQGPEFLTYFQNEAQLEKSRLLSDRFSAERPKGSFSTLEIQRTEQGDSAMYLCASSLPMTLDTEAFFGQGTRLTVV.

There are many counts of this clonotype. V is TRBV4-3 and J is TRBJ2-1; possible D gene TRBD2, 6 bases. This CDR3 is built from 14 residues. The germline V and J ends were trimmed by 3 bases and 6 bases, with 12 bases remaining between them. CDR1 and CDR2 from the germline V gene are LGHNA and YSLEER. CDR3 in DNA: TGCGCCAGCAGCCAGCCGGGACTCAGCAATGAGCAGTTCTTC. This sequence encodes CASSQPGLSNEQFF.

The V and J genes are TRBV20-1 and TRBJ2-7; no definite D call. V dropped 3 bases and J dropped 4 bases, with 10 bases sitting between them. The CDR3 loop spans 12 amino acids. CDR1 and CDR2 from the germline V gene are DFQATT and SNEGSKA (reference sequence). This chain's CDR3 is CSASGSLYEQYF. Written as DNA, the CDR3 is TGCAGTGCTAGTGGCAGCTTATACGAGCAGTACTTC.

This clonotype was observed a few times. V is TRBV9 and J is TRBJ1-2; D not resolved. In germline, CDR1 is SGDLS, CDR2 YYNGEE. The CDR3 is made up of 15 amino acids. With 0 bases removed from V and 1 base from J, the gap between germline ends came to 10 bases. The CDR3 protein is CASSVEEGVNYGYTF. The CDR3 DNA reads TGTGCCAGCAGCGTAGAGGAGGGAGTTAACTATGGCTACACCTTC.

This clonotype has just a few counts. The chain employs TRBV20-1 and TRBJ2-1, with 7 bases matching TRBD2. There are 15 residues in the CDR3. The trim removed 6 bases at V and 4 bases at J, leaving 12 bases unmatched. The germline V gene encodes CDR1 DFQATT and CDR2 SNEGSKA (reference sequence). DNA for the CDR3: TGCAGTGCCCAGCCGCGACTAGCAGGTTACAATGAGCAGTTCTTC. Encoded protein: CSAQPRLAGYNEQFF.

This clonotype was found many times. The J gene is TRBJ2-2, the V gene TRBV24-1; 9 bases line up with TRBD2. J was trimmed by 3 bases and V by 9 bases; bases with no gene match: 7. This CDR3 is built from 15 residues. The germline V gene has CDR1 KGHDR and CDR2 SFDVKD. The CDR3 sequence: CATGNSGSDTGELFF. CDR3 in DNA: TGTGCCACCGGAAATAGCGGGAGCGACACCGGGGAGCTGTTTTTT.

Only a few counts were recorded for this clonotype. The V call is TRBV10-3, the J call TRBJ2-7, with 12 positions matching TRBD2. CDR3 length: 14 residues. The ends lost 6 bases at V and 2 bases at J; junction bases unmatched: 2. Per the germline V gene, CDR1 is ENHRY and CDR2 is SYGVKD. In DNA, the CDR3 is TGTGCCATCAGAACTAGCGGGGGGACCTACGAGCAGTACTTC. Protein product: CAIRTSGGTYEQYF.